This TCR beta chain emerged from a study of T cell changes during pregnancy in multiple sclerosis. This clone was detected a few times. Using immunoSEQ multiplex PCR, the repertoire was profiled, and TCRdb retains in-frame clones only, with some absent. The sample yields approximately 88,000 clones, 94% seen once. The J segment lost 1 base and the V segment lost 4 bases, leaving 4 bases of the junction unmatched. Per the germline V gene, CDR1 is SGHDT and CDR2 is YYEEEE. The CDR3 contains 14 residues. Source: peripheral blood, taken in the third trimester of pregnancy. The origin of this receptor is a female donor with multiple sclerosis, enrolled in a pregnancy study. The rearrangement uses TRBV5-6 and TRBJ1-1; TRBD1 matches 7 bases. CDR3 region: CASSRTGRNTEAFF. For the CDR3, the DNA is TGTGCCAGCAGCCGGACAGGAAGGAACACTGAAGCTTTCTTT.